The rows below give T cell receptor beta chains drawn from one sample of a study of cytomegalovirus exposure and HLA in healthy donors. TCRdb's copy holds only in-frame clones and misses some; the assay was immunoSEQ multiplex PCR. Here the sample spans over 100,000 clones, around three quarters being singletons. Sequenced sample: PBMCs. The receptors were gathered from a female donor in good health and CMV-seronegative. CDR3s include the opening cysteine and the closing phenylalanine or tryptophan. The order of the fields is D gene, J gene, V gene, clone size, CDR3 DNA, CDR3 protein. D genes are given only for firm matches. Rows may omit the clone size; those that give it use once, few, many or a size class.

d_gene: TRBD2
j_gene: TRBJ2-3
v_gene: TRBV2
abundance: .
CDR3nt: TGTGCCAGCAGTGCTAGCGGGGGGGCAGATACGCAGTATTTT
CDR3aa: CASSASGGADTQYF

d_gene: TRBD1
j_gene: TRBJ1-2
v_gene: TRBV5-4
abundance: .
CDR3nt: TGTGCCAGCAGCTTGGTACAGGGGAATGGCTACACCTTC
CDR3aa: CASSLVQGNGYTF

d_gene: .
j_gene: TRBJ1-5
v_gene: TRBV18
abundance: once
CDR3nt: TGTGCCAGCTCACTAAGCGTAGGGGATCAGCCCCAGCATTTT
CDR3aa: CASSLSVGDQPQHF

d_gene: .
j_gene: TRBJ2-2
v_gene: TRBV6-1
abundance: once
CDR3nt: TGTGCCAGCAGTGGCCTCAGGAACACCGGGGAGCTGTTTTTT
CDR3aa: CASSGLRNTGELFF

d_gene: TRBD1
j_gene: TRBJ1-2
v_gene: TRBV27
abundance: .
CDR3nt: TGTGCCAGCAGTTTCGACAGGGACCACTATGGCTACACCTTC
CDR3aa: CASSFDRDHYGYTF

d_gene: .
j_gene: TRBJ2-5
v_gene: TRBV2
abundance: once
CDR3nt: TGTGCCAGCAGTGCCAGGGAAGAGACCCAGTACTTC
CDR3aa: CASSAREETQYF

d_gene: TRBD1
j_gene: TRBJ1-5
v_gene: TRBV29-1
abundance: few
CDR3nt: TGCAGCGTTCGACAGGGAAATCAGCCCCAGCATTTT
CDR3aa: CSVRQGNQPQHF

d_gene: .
j_gene: TRBJ2-7
v_gene: TRBV6-6
abundance: .
CDR3nt: TGTGCCAGCGGACTGCCAACCTACGAGCAGTACTTC
CDR3aa: CASGLPTYEQYF

d_gene: TRBD1
j_gene: TRBJ2-3
v_gene: TRBV29-1
abundance: .
CDR3nt: TGCAGCTCCCGGGGACAGTACACAGATACGCAGTATTTT
CDR3aa: CSSRGQYTDTQYF

d_gene: TRBD1
j_gene: TRBJ1-2
v_gene: TRBV6-1
abundance: .
CDR3nt: TGTGCCAGCAGTGAATGGGGGACAGGGAACTATGGCTACACCTTC
CDR3aa: CASSEWGTGNYGYTF

d_gene: .
j_gene: TRBJ1-5
v_gene: TRBV30
abundance: .
CDR3nt: TGTGCCGGGGTCTGGGGGGTTGGGAATCAGCCCCAGCATTTT
CDR3aa: CAGVWGVGNQPQHF

d_gene: .
j_gene: TRBJ2-7
v_gene: TRBV27
abundance: .
CDR3nt: TGTGCCAGCAGTCCCCCAACCGACACGTACGAGCAGTACTTC
CDR3aa: CASSPPTDTYEQYF

d_gene: TRBD2
j_gene: TRBJ2-3
v_gene: TRBV18
abundance: once
CDR3nt: TGTGCCAGCTCACCTCTCGCGGGGGGTTCAAATACGCAGTATTTT
CDR3aa: CASSPLAGGSNTQYF

d_gene: TRBD1
j_gene: TRBJ2-7
v_gene: TRBV30
abundance: .
CDR3nt: TGTGCCTGGAGCCAGGAATGGGACAGGAGCTACGAGCAGTACTTC
CDR3aa: CAWSQEWDRSYEQYF

d_gene: TRBD2
j_gene: TRBJ2-3
v_gene: TRBV6-1
abundance: .
CDR3nt: TGTGCCAGCAGTGCGACCGCTAGCGGGGGCACAGATACGCAGTATTTT
CDR3aa: CASSATASGGTDTQYF

d_gene: .
j_gene: TRBJ2-7
v_gene: TRBV7-9
abundance: once
CDR3nt: TGTGCCAGCAGCCTAGAGTCGGCCTACGAGCAGTACTTC
CDR3aa: CASSLESAYEQYF

d_gene: TRBD2
j_gene: TRBJ2-1
v_gene: TRBV13
abundance: .
CDR3nt: TGTGCCAGCAGCTTCCTAGCGGGGGTCTTCAATGAGCAGTTCTTC
CDR3aa: CASSFLAGVFNEQFF

d_gene: .
j_gene: TRBJ1-5
v_gene: TRBV25-1
abundance: .
CDR3nt: TGTGCCAGCAGTGAGCACAGGGATAGGGGTCAGCCCCAGCATTTT
CDR3aa: CASSEHRDRGQPQHF

d_gene: .
j_gene: TRBJ2-3
v_gene: TRBV19
abundance: .
CDR3nt: TGTGCCAGTAGTATAGAGCGGACAGATACGCAGTATTTT
CDR3aa: CASSIERTDTQYF

d_gene: .
j_gene: TRBJ1-1
v_gene: TRBV7-9
abundance: .
CDR3nt: TGTGCCAGCAGCTTAGTAGCTGGAGGACAGCGGATGAACACTGAAGCTTTCTTT
CDR3aa: CASSLVAGGQRMNTEAFF

d_gene: .
j_gene: TRBJ2-1
v_gene: TRBV10-3
abundance: .
CDR3nt: TGTGCCATCAGTGGAGGAGGCAGGGGAAATTACAATGAGCAGTTCTTC
CDR3aa: CAISGGGRGNYNEQFF

d_gene: TRBD1
j_gene: TRBJ2-7
v_gene: TRBV7-8
abundance: .
CDR3nt: TGTGCCAGCAGCTTCCGAGACAGGGGGTTACCCTACGAGCAGTACTTC
CDR3aa: CASSFRDRGLPYEQYF

d_gene: .
j_gene: TRBJ1-6
v_gene: TRBV7-2
abundance: few
CDR3nt: TGTGCCAGCAACTCTTGGGAGGATTCACCCCTCCACTTT
CDR3aa: CASNSWEDSPLHF

d_gene: .
j_gene: TRBJ2-5
v_gene: TRBV15
abundance: once
CDR3nt: TGTGCCACCAGCAGGGGGGCCCAAGAGACCCAGCACTTC
CDR3aa: CATSRGAQETQHF

d_gene: .
j_gene: TRBJ1-2
v_gene: TRBV11-2
abundance: .
CDR3nt: TGTGCCAGCAGCCACAAGAACTATGGCTACACCTTC
CDR3aa: CASSHKNYGYTF

d_gene: TRBD2
j_gene: TRBJ2-1
v_gene: TRBV7-3
abundance: .
CDR3nt: TGTGCCAGCAGCTTCGGGGGGAGCTACAATGAGCAGTTCTTC
CDR3aa: CASSFGGSYNEQFF

d_gene: TRBD1
j_gene: TRBJ2-3
v_gene: TRBV5-6
abundance: .
CDR3nt: TGTGCCAGCAGCTTGTATATAAGGCAGGGGGATCCAGATACGCAGTATTTT
CDR3aa: CASSLYIRQGDPDTQYF

d_gene: .
j_gene: TRBJ2-2
v_gene: TRBV7-2
abundance: once
CDR3nt: TGTGCCAGCAGCCCCCGGGGCGGGGTCGCGAGGGAGCTGTTTTTT
CDR3aa: CASSPRGGVARELFF

d_gene: .
j_gene: TRBJ2-1
v_gene: TRBV5-1
abundance: .
CDR3nt: TGCGCCAGTACCAGCGGTTGGGCGTCCTACAATGAGCAGTTCTTC
CDR3aa: CASTSGWASYNEQFF

d_gene: TRBD2
j_gene: TRBJ2-3
v_gene: TRBV7-9
abundance: .
CDR3nt: TGTTCCAGCAGCTCCTACCTGAAGAGCGGGGGGGCCGGTGATACGCAGTATTTT
CDR3aa: CSSSSYLKSGGAGDTQYF

d_gene: .
j_gene: TRBJ2-2
v_gene: TRBV11-2
abundance: .
CDR3nt: TGTGCCAGCAGCACTAGCATTCGCACCGGGGAGCTGTTTTTT
CDR3aa: CASSTSIRTGELFF

d_gene: TRBD1
j_gene: TRBJ2-3
v_gene: TRBV7-7
abundance: .
CDR3nt: TGTGCTAGCAGCCCGGACAGGGGAGGCACAGATACGCAGTATTTT
CDR3aa: CASSPDRGGTDTQYF

d_gene: TRBD2
j_gene: TRBJ2-5
v_gene: TRBV5-1
abundance: .
CDR3nt: TGCGCCAGCAGCTGGGTAGGACTAGCGGGCGGGGAGACCCAGTACTTC
CDR3aa: CASSWVGLAGGETQYF

d_gene: TRBD1
j_gene: TRBJ1-1
v_gene: TRBV19
abundance: .
CDR3nt: TGTGCCAGTGAACGAACCGGGACAGGGCGCTTTGGCGCTTTCTTT
CDR3aa: CASERTGTGRFGAFF

d_gene: .
j_gene: TRBJ1-2
v_gene: TRBV4-3
abundance: .
CDR3nt: TGCGCCAGCAGCCAGTCCCTCGGGAATGGCTACACCTTC
CDR3aa: CASSQSLGNGYTF

d_gene: TRBD2
j_gene: TRBJ2-7
v_gene: TRBV2
abundance: .
CDR3nt: TGTGCCAGCAGTGAAGTAGGGTGGACTAGCCTCGAGCAGTACTTC
CDR3aa: CASSEVGWTSLEQYF

d_gene: .
j_gene: TRBJ1-1
v_gene: TRBV11-2
abundance: .
CDR3nt: TGTGCCAGCAGCTCCCTAGCGAGGACCGAAGCTTTCTTT
CDR3aa: CASSSLARTEAFF

d_gene: .
j_gene: TRBJ2-7
v_gene: TRBV4-3
abundance: once
CDR3nt: TGCGCCAGCAGCCAAGATAGAAGGACAGTGACCTACGAGCAGTACTTC
CDR3aa: CASSQDRRTVTYEQYF

d_gene: TRBD1
j_gene: TRBJ1-2
v_gene: TRBV13
abundance: .
CDR3nt: TGTGCCAGCAGCACGACAGGGATTAACTATGGCTACACCTTC
CDR3aa: CASSTTGINYGYTF

d_gene: .
j_gene: TRBJ1-1
v_gene: TRBV7-9
abundance: .
CDR3nt: TGTGCCAGCAGCCCCTCCACAGGGTCGACTTTCTTT
CDR3aa: CASSPSTGSTFF

d_gene: .
j_gene: TRBJ2-5
v_gene: TRBV10-1
abundance: .
CDR3nt: TGCGCCAGCAAGCTAGCCCAAGAGACCCAGTACTTC
CDR3aa: CASKLAQETQYF

d_gene: TRBD2
j_gene: TRBJ2-3
v_gene: TRBV5-1
abundance: .
CDR3nt: TGCGCCAGCAGCTTGGGGCTAGCGGCCTCGAAAATAGGGGTACACGATACGCAGTATTTT
CDR3aa: CASSLGLAASKIGVHDTQYF

d_gene: .
j_gene: TRBJ2-7
v_gene: TRBV7-6
abundance: .
CDR3nt: TGTGCCAGCAGCCGAGAAATATCTTTGCTCCACGAGCAGTACTTC
CDR3aa: CASSREISLLHEQYF

d_gene: TRBD1
j_gene: TRBJ1-2
v_gene: TRBV7-9
abundance: .
CDR3nt: TGTGCCAGCAGCTTAGTGGGACAGGGGTTCAATGGCTACACCTTC
CDR3aa: CASSLVGQGFNGYTF

d_gene: .
j_gene: TRBJ2-7
v_gene: TRBV6-6
abundance: .
CDR3nt: TGTGCCAGCAGTCGTCCCGGGGTATCCTACGAGCAGTACTTC
CDR3aa: CASSRPGVSYEQYF

d_gene: TRBD1
j_gene: TRBJ1-6
v_gene: TRBV2
abundance: .
CDR3nt: TGTGCCAGCAGGGGTCGGGACAGTAATAATTCCCCCCTCCACTTT
CDR3aa: CASRGRDSNNSPLHF

d_gene: TRBD1
j_gene: TRBJ2-7
v_gene: TRBV7-9
abundance: .
CDR3nt: TGTGCCAGCAGCGCGATAGGGACAGGGGACCCTTACGAGCAGTACTTC
CDR3aa: CASSAIGTGDPYEQYF